This T cell receptor beta chain emerged from a study of shared clonotypes between healthy human individuals. Study-level findings and limits: Non-shared clonotypes were found to have lower generation probabilities than the clonotypes that were shared by all four of the sorted-subset donors. What limited the represented genetic and exposure-history diversity was the small number of donors.

A note on this clone: What it recognizes is unknown.

This CDR3 has 13 residues. Between the trimmed V and J ends, which lost 7 bases and 7 bases, there was a span of 18 bases. Germline CDR1 reads SGDLS; CDR2 reads YYNGEE. Researchers ran the assay at a deep level. Sequencing used immunoSEQ multiplex PCR; TCRdb keeps in-frame clones, though not all of them. The repertoire has about 1 million clones, about 80% of them found once; the top ten carry approximately 1.3%. The V gene is TRBV9, the J gene TRBJ2-7; D possibly uses TRBD1 or TRBD2 (6 bases each). The TCR was taken from a man aged 18 to 30 in good health. The sequenced material came from memory CD4+ T cells sorted from blood. Sample subset: CD45RA-negative fraction. The CDR3 region is CASPCWGAREQYF. CDR3 nucleotides: TGTGCCAGCCCCTGCTGGGGGGCGCGGGAGCAGTACTTC.